Below are 18 T cell receptor beta chains sequenced from a single sample in a study of T cell responses to AZD1222 COVID-19 vaccine. Profiled with immunoSEQ multiplex PCR; TCRdb holds only in-frame clones, not every one. The sample gives approximately 110,000 clones, about 95% of which show up once; 2% to 2.5% is in the top ten. Sample: peripheral blood, taken on day 0 of AZD1222 vaccination. The receptor set was obtained from an adult in good health.

The chain recombines TRBV28 with TRBJ1-5; the match to TRBD1 covers 11 bases. The CDR3 sequence is 19 residues long. Trimming cost V 6 bases and J 5 bases; bases outside gene matches: 18. CDR1 and CDR2 (germline): MDHEN, SYDVKM. The CDR3 reads CASSRAPDRGRVFHQPQHF. In nucleotides, the CDR3 is TGTGCCAGCAGCCGAGCGCCGGACAGGGGGCGGGTGTTCCATCAGCCCCAGCATTTT.

The chain couples TRBV6-5 to TRBJ2-7; D is unresolved. V lost 0 bases, J lost 1 base, and 10 bases lay in between. CDR3 length: 15 residues. From germline, CDR1 is MNHEY and CDR2 SVGAGI. The CDR3 loop is CASSYSGAGSYEQYF. The CDR3 nucleotides read TGTGCCAGCAGTTACTCGGGTGCCGGATCCTACGAGCAGTACTTC.

The V gene is TRBV21-1, the J gene TRBJ2-7. TRBV21-1 is an annotated pseudogene. The CDR3 contains 16 residues. The CDR3 sequence: CASTKRGGRRTYEQYF. The CDR3 nucleotides are TGTGCCAGCACTAAAAGGGGCGGCAGGAGGACCTACGAGCAGTACTTC.

The chain employs TRBV13 and TRBJ2-2, with TRBD1 matching over 8 bases. The germline CDR1 and CDR2 sequences are PRHDT and FYEKMQ (reference sequence). This CDR3 region has 16 residues. V gave up 5 bases and J gave up 3 bases; unmatched junction bases: 8. This CDR3 reads CASSPDRVWDTGELFF. The CDR3 DNA reads as TGTGCCAGCAGCCCGGACAGGGTTTGGGACACCGGGGAGCTGTTTTTT.

This chain uses TRBV18 with TRBJ2-3; weak D call: TRBD1 (5 bases). The germline gives CDR1 KGHSH, CDR2 LQKENI. The CDR3 loop spans 13 amino acids. Deletions cut 5 bases from V and 6 bases from J, with 12 bases between. The CDR3 sequence is CASSMDTRDTQYF. The DNA for the CDR3 is TGTGCCAGCTCAATGGACACTCGGGATACGCAGTATTTT.

The rearrangement joins TRBV10-2 to TRBJ1-2, with D tentatively TRBD1 (5 bases). Germline CDR1 is WSHSY and CDR2 is SAAADI. V lost 2 bases and J lost 4, with 17 bases in between. This CDR3 region has 16 residues. The CDR3, as DNA: TGCGCCAGCAGTGAGCCTAATGTCGCGGGGGGCTATGGCTACACCTTC. It yields the protein CASSEPNVAGGYGYTF.

The chain joins TRBV5-1 to TRBJ1-1; maybe TRBD1 (5 bases). CDR3 length: 18 residues. In germline, CDR1 is SGHRS, CDR2 YFSETQ. V gave up 4 bases and J gave up 3 bases, with 25 bases separating them. CDR3 coding DNA: TGCGCCAGCAGCATAAACCGGGACTTTCGCCTGGGGTACACTGAAGCTTTCTTT. It codes for CASSINRDFRLGYTEAFF.

This clone has a handful of counts. The J gene is TRBJ1-1, the V gene TRBV6-5, with D possibly TRBD1 on 5 matching bases. Trimming took 6 bases from V and 1 from J, leaving 15 bases between them. CDR1 is MNHEY, CDR2 SVGAGI, per germline. The CDR3 length is 15 residues. The DNA for the CDR3 is TGTGCCAGCAGCTCGCTGGACACCCGGAACACTGAAGCTTTCTTT. Translation: CASSSLDTRNTEAFF.

The V call is TRBV12-3 or TRBV12-4, the J call TRBJ2-1; D not resolved. Trimming removed 6 bases from V and 5 bases from J, with 11 bases in between. The CDR3 length is 13 residues. The chain's CDR3 is CASSTYPDNEQFF. CDR3 in DNA: TGTGCCAGCAGCACCTACCCGGACAATGAGCAGTTCTTC.

The chain joins TRBV11-3 to TRBJ2-7, with 7 bases lining up with TRBD1. The junction had 7 bases not matched to a gene; V was cut back by 2 bases and J by 3 bases. This CDR3 spans 15 amino acids. Per germline, CDR1 SGHNT and CDR2 YENEEA. The CDR3 reads CASSLTQGPNYEQYF. The CDR3 DNA sequence: TGTGCCAGCAGCTTAACACAGGGGCCAAACTACGAGCAGTACTTC.

The gene calls are TRBV28 and TRBJ1-5; D unclear. CDR1 is MDHEN, CDR2 SYDVKM, per germline. The CDR3 length is 14 residues. Trimming took 2 bases from V and 3 from J, leaving 8 bases between them. As DNA, the CDR3 is TGTGCCAGCAGTTTAACGGCAGTCAATCAGCCCCAGCATTTT. Its protein is CASSLTAVNQPQHF.

CDR3 nucleotides: TGCAGCGTGGACAGTTCCGGGGAGCTGTTTTTT. Translating gives CSVDSSGELFF. The V gene is TRBV29-1, the J gene TRBJ2-2; the D gene is possibly TRBD1 (6 bases). V gave up 6 bases and J gave up 6 bases, with 8 bases separating them. The V gene's germline CDR1 is SQVTM and CDR2 ANQGSEA. The CDR3 runs to 11 residues.

This clone was seen once. The V and J genes are TRBV29-1 and TRBJ2-7, with D possibly TRBD1 on 5 matching bases. With 3 bases removed from V and 5 bases from J, the gap between germline ends came to 11 bases. Per the germline V gene, CDR1 is SQVTM and CDR2 is ANQGSEA. This CDR3 spans 12 amino acids. The CDR3 bases are TGCAGCGTTGACTTGCAGGGCCACGAGCAGTACTTC. Translation: CSVDLQGHEQYF.

The chain recombines TRBV6-5 with TRBJ1-4; the D gene is possibly TRBD1 (5 bases). This CDR3 spans 11 amino acids. Trimming removed 6 bases from V and 13 bases from J, with 12 bases in between. CDR1 MNHEY and CDR2 SVGAGI come from the germline V gene. DNA for the CDR3: TGTGCCAGCAGAGCGACGGGGGGACTGTTTTTT. Protein: CASRATGGLFF.

The chain employs TRBV6-1 and TRBJ1-5, with no clear D. The germline V and J ends were trimmed by 1 base and 6 bases, with 7 bases remaining between them. Germline V gives CDR1 MNHNS, CDR2 SASEGT. This CDR3 region has 13 residues. In DNA form, the CDR3 reads TGTGCCAGCAGTGAAGTTACCTCTCAGCCCCAGCATTTT. Translation: CASSEVTSQPQHF.

The V call is TRBV24-1, the J call TRBJ2-3; no definite D call. Germline CDR1 is KGHDR and CDR2 is SFDVKD. The CDR3 consists of 16 residues. V was cut by 4 bases and J by 1 base, with 14 bases left in between. DNA for the CDR3: TGTGCCACCAGTGAAGATACCCAGGTTGGCACAGATACGCAGTATTTT. Its protein is CATSEDTQVGTDTQYF.

The CDR3 DNA reads TGTGCCAGCAGTTACTCGGACAGAGGAATCAACTATGGCTACACCTTC. Protein: CASSYSDRGINYGYTF. This chain joins TRBV6-5 and TRBJ1-2; tentatively, D is TRBD1 (6 bases). Deletions cut 0 bases from V and 2 bases from J, with 13 bases between. This CDR3 spans 16 amino acids. CDR1 and CDR2 from the germline V gene are MNHEY and SVGAGI.

The chain combines TRBV4-1 with TRBJ1-3; D may be TRBD1 (5 bases). This CDR3 comprises 14 residues. Germline V lookup: CDR1 MGHRA, CDR2 YSYEKL. Between the trimmed V and J ends, which lost 2 bases and 2 bases, there was a span of 7 bases. The CDR3 region is CASSQWGAGNTIYF. The CDR3 bases are TGCGCCAGCAGCCAATGGGGCGCTGGAAACACCATATATTTT.